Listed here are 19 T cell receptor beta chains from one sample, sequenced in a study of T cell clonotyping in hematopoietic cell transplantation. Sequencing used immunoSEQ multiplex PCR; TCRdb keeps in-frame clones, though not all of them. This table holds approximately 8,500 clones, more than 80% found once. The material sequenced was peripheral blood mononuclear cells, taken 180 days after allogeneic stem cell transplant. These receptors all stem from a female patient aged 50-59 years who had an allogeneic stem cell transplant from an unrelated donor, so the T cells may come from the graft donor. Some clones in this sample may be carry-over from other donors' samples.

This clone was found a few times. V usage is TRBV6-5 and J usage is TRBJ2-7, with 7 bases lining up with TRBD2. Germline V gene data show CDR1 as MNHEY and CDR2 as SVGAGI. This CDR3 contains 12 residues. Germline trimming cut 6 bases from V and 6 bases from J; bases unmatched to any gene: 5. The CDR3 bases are TGTGCCAGCAGCAGCGGGGCAGGCGAGCAGTACTTC. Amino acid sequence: CASSSGAGEQYF.

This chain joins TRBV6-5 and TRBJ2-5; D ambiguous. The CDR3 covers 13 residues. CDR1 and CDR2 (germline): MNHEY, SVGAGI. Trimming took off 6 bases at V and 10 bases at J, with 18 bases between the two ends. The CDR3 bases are TGTGCCAGCAGCCTGACCTGGGATGGGGACCAGTACTTC. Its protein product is CASSLTWDGDQYF.

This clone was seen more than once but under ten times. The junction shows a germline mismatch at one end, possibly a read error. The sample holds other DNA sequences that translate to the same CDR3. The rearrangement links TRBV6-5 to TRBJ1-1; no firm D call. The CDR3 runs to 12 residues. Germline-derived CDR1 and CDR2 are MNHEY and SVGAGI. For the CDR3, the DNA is TGTGCCAGCAGTTCCGGGATGACTGAAGCCTTCTTT. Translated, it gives CASSSGMTEAFF.

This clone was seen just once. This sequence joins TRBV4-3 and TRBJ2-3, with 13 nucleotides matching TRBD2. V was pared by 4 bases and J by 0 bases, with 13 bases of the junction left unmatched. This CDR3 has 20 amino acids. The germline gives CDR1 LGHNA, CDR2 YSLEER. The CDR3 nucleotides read TGCGCCAGCAGCCGGGAATTACTAGCGGGAGGGCGCTTGAGCACAGATACGCAGTATTTT. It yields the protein CASSRELLAGGRLSTDTQYF.

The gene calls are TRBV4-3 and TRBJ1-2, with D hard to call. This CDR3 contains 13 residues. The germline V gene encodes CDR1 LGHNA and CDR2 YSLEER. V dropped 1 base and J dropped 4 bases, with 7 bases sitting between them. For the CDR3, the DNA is TGCGCCAGCAGCCAAGTAGGAGTCTATGGCTACACCTTC. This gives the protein CASSQVGVYGYTF.

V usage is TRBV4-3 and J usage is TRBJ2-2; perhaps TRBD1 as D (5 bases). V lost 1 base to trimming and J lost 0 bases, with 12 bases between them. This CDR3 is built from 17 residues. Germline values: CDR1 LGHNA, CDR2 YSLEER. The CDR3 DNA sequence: TGCGCCAGCAGCCAAGTGGCAGCCAGGGCGAACACCGGGGAGCTGTTTTTT. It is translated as CASSQVAARANTGELFF.

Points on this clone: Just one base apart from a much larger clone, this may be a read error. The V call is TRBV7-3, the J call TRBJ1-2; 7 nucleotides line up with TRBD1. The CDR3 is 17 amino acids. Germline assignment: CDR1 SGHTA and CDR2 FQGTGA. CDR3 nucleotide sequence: TGTGCCAGCAGCCCAACCGACAGGGCGGCAGGGATCTATGGCAACACCTTC. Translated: CASSPTDRAAGIYGNTF.

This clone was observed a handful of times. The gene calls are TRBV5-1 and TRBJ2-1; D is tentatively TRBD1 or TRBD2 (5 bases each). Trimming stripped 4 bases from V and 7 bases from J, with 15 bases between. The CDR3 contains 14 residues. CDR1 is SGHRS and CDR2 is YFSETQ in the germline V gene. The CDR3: CASSSTGTHNEQFF. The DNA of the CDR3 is TGCGCCAGCAGCAGTACCGGGACGCATAATGAGCAGTTCTTC.

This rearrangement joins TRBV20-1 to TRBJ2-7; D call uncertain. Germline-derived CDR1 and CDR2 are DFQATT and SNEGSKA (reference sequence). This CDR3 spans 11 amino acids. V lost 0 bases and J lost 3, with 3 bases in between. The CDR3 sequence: CSARDIYEQYF. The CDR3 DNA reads TGCAGTGCTAGAGATATCTACGAGCAGTACTTC.

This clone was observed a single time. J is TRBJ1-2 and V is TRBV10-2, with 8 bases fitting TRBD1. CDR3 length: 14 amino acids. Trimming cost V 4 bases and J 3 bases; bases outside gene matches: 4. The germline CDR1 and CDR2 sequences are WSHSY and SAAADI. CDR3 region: CASSGLTGDYGYTF. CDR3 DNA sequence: TGCGCCAGCAGTGGGTTGACAGGGGACTATGGCTACACCTTC.

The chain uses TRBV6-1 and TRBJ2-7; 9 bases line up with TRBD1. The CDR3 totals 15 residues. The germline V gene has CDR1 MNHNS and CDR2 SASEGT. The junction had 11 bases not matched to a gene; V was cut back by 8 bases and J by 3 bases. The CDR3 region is CASGGTGTLFYEQYF. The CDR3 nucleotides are TGTGCCAGCGGTGGGACAGGGACCCTATTCTACGAGCAGTACTTC.

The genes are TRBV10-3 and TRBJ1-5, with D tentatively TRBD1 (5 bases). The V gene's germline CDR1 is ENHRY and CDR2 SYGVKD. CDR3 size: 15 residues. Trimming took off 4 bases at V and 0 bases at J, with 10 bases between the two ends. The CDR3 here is CAISGIGASNQPQHF. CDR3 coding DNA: TGTGCCATCAGTGGGATAGGGGCTAGCAATCAGCCCCAGCATTTT.

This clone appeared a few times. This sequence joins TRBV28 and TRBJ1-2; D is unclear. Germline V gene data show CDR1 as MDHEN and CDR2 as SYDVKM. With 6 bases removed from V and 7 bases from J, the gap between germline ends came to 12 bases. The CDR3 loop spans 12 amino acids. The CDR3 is CASRPGPVGYTF. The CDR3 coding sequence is TGTGCCAGCAGACCCGGACCGGTTGGCTACACCTTC.

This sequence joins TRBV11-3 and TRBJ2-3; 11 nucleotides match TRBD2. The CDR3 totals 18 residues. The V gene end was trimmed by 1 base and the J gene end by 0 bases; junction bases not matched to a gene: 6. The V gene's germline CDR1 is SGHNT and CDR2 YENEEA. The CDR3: CASSLGLAGSSSTDTQYF. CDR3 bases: TGTGCCAGCAGCTTAGGACTAGCGGGGTCCTCTAGCACAGATACGCAGTATTTT.

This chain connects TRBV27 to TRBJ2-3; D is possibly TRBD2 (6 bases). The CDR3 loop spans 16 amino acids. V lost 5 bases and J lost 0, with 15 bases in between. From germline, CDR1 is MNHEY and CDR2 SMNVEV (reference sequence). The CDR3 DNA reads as TGTGCCAGCAGTATCCGGACTACCCCTAGCACAGATACGCAGTATTTT. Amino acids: CASSIRTTPSTDTQYF.

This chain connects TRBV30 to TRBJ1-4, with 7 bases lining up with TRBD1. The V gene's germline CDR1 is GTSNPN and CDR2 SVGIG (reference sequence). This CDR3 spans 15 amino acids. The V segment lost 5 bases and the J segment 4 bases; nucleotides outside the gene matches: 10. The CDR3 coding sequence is TGTGCCTGGTCCCCAGGGGGGGCAGGTAATGAAAAACTGTTTTTT. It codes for CAWSPGGAGNEKLFF. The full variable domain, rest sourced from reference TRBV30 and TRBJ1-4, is SQTIHQWPATLVQPVGSPLSLECTVEGTSNPNLYWYRQAAGRGLQLLFYSVGIGQISSEVPQNLSASRPQDRQFILSSKKLLLSDSGFYLCAWSPGGAGNEKLFFGSGTQLSVL.

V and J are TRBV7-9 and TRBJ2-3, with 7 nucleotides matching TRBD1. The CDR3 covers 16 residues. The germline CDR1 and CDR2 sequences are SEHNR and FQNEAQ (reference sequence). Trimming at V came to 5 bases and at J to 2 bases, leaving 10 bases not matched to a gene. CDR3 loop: CASSDPGQDATDTQYF. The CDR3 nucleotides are TGTGCCAGCAGCGACCCCGGACAGGATGCCACAGATACGCAGTATTTT.

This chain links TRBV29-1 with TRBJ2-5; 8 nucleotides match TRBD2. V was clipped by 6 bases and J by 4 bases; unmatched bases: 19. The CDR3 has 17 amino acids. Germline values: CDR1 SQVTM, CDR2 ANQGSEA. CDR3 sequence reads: CSVARVWSGSEGETQYF. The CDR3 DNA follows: TGCAGCGTGGCGAGGGTGTGGAGCGGGAGTGAGGGAGAGACCCAGTACTTC.

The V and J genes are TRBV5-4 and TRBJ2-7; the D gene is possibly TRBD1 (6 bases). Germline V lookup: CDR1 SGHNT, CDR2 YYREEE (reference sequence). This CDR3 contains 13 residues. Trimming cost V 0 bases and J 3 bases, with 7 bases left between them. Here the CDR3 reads CASSLAQGYEQYF. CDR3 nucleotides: TGTGCCAGCAGCTTGGCACAGGGCTACGAGCAGTACTTC.